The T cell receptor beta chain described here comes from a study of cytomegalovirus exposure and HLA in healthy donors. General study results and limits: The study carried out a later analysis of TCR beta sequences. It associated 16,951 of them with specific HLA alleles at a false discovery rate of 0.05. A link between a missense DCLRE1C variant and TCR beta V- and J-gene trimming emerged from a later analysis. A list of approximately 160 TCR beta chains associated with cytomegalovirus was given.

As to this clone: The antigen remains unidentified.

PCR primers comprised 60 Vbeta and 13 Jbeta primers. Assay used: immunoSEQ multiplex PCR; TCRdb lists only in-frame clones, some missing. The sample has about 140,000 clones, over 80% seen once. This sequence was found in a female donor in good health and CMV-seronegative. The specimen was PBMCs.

DNA for the CDR3: TGTGCCAGCAGCTTCGGGCAGGGCTCCTACGAGCAGTACTTC. This codes for CASSFGQGSYEQYF. The V gene is TRBV28, the J gene TRBJ2-7; TRBD1 is a possible D gene (5 bases). Trimming stripped 6 bases from V and 0 bases from J, with 12 bases between. Germline V lookup: CDR1 MDHEN, CDR2 SYDVKM. This CDR3 contains 14 residues.